The 32 T cell receptor beta chains below all came from one sample that was sequenced in a study of T cell responses to AZD1222 COVID-19 vaccine. Sequenced by immunoSEQ multiplex PCR; TCRdb stores in-frame clones only, minus some. The data contain 150,000 or so clones, 91% of them singletons. Sequences were derived from peripheral blood, sampled 28 days after the second AZD1222 dose. All receptors come from an adult who received the AZD1222 COVID-19 vaccine.

The chain combines TRBV5-5 with TRBJ1-1; D is perhaps TRBD1 (5 bases). This CDR3 is 14 amino acids long. The V and J ends lost 4 bases and 1 base respectively, with 11 bases between them. The germline CDR1 and CDR2 sequences are SGHKS and YYEKEE (reference sequence). CDR3 protein: CASSAGPANTEAFF. The CDR3 nucleotides are TGTGCCAGCAGCGCGGGACCGGCGAACACTGAAGCTTTCTTT. Combining the CDR3 with reference TRBV5-5 and TRBJ1-1 gives the whole variable domain DAGVTQSPTHLIKTRGQQVTLRCSPISGHKSVSWYQQVLGQGPQFIFQYYEKEERGRGNFPDRFSARQFPNYSSELNVNALLLGDSALYLCASSAGPANTEAFFGQGTRLTVV.

The genes are TRBV5-4 and TRBJ2-5, with D possibly called TRBD1 or TRBD2 (5 bases each). The CDR3 has 14 amino acids. V shed 3 bases and J shed 8 bases, with 17 bases lying between them. Per the germline V gene, CDR1 is SGHNT and CDR2 is YYREEE (reference sequence). CDR3: CASSSFGAHKTQYF. The DNA of the CDR3 is TGTGCCAGCAGCTCCTTCGGGGCCCATAAAACCCAGTACTTC.

V and J are TRBV5-1 and TRBJ2-4; TRBD2 might be the D (7 bases). Germline V lookup: CDR1 SGHRS, CDR2 YFSETQ. The V end was cut by 4 bases, the J end by 8 bases, with 16 bases between. This CDR3 spans 14 amino acids. CDR3 DNA sequence: TGCGCCAGCAGCGTAGGGGGGGGCGAGGACATTCAGTACTTC. The encoded protein is CASSVGGGEDIQYF.

Of note for this clone: Other nucleotide sequences in the sample specify the same CDR3. This rearrangement joins TRBV7-2 to TRBJ2-7; 9 nucleotides line up with TRBD1. Germline V lookup: CDR1 SGHTA, CDR2 FQGNSA. V lost 5 bases to trimming and J lost 0 bases; unmatched junction nucleotides: 2. CDR3 size: 14 residues. CDR3 in amino acids: CASSPQGASYEQYF. In DNA, the CDR3 is TGTGCCAGCAGCCCACAGGGGGCCTCCTACGAGCAGTACTTC.

The chain couples TRBV5-1 to TRBJ2-7, with 8 bases that match TRBD1. CDR3 length: 15 amino acids. CDR1 is SGHRS and CDR2 is YFSETQ in the germline V gene. The trim removed 4 bases at V and 0 bases at J, leaving 6 bases unmatched. CDR3 protein: CASSPRQGISYEQYF. The CDR3 nucleotides read TGCGCCAGCAGCCCGAGACAGGGGATCTCCTACGAGCAGTACTTC. Full variable domain (missing parts from reference TRBV5-1 and TRBJ2-7): KAGVTQTPRYLIKTRGQQVTLSCSPISGHRSVSWYQQTPGQGLQFLFEYFSETQRNKGNFPGRFSGRQFSNSRSEMNVSTLELGDSALYLCASSPRQGISYEQYFGPGTRLTVT.

The V and J genes are TRBV19 and TRBJ1-3; 9 nucleotides agree with TRBD1. J lost 6 bases, V lost 5 bases, and 8 bases had no gene match. The CDR3 consists of 15 residues. CDR1 and CDR2 from the germline V gene are LNHDA and SQIVND (reference sequence). The CDR3 DNA reads TGTGCCAGTAGTCTGCCGACAGGGGGTGAAAACACCATATATTTT. This translates into CASSLPTGGENTIYF.

This clone was counted a single time. CDR3 DNA sequence: TGTGCCAGCAGTGACTCGGGCGTGGGGGCTAGGGGCTACACCTTC. It translates to CASSDSGVGARGYTF. This chain links TRBV6-4 with TRBJ1-2, with D possibly matching TRBD1 (6 bases). CDR1 is MRHNA and CDR2 is SNTAGT in the germline V gene. The CDR3 consists of 15 residues. V dropped 0 bases and J dropped 8 bases, with 16 bases sitting between them.

The chain links TRBV12-3 or TRBV12-4 to TRBJ1-1; no reliable D call. The CDR3 totals 13 residues. With 7 bases removed from V and 0 bases from J, the gap between germline ends came to 9 bases. The DNA of the CDR3 is TGTGCCAGCACCACCCCATTGAACACTGAAGCTTTCTTT. It specifies CASTTPLNTEAFF.

The rearrangement joins TRBV11-2 to TRBJ1-1; D call uncertain. Trimming left V 1 base short and J 4 bases short, with 7 bases between. Germline CDR1 and CDR2: SGHAT and FQNNGV. The CDR3 runs 13 residues. In DNA form, the CDR3 reads TGTGCCAGCAGCTTAGGCCATCTCACTGAAGCTTTCTTT. Its protein is CASSLGHLTEAFF.

The chain recombines TRBV6-2 or TRBV6-3 with TRBJ2-1, with a possible D match to TRBD2 (6 bases). The CDR3 runs 14 residues. The V gene lost 0 bases and the J gene lost 6 bases, with 9 bases spanning the gap. The V gene's germline CDR1 is MNHEY and CDR2 SVGEGT. The CDR3 coding sequence is TGTGCCAGCAGTTACTCGCGGGAAGCCAATGAGCAGTTCTTC. Translating it yields CASSYSREANEQFF.

The rearrangement uses TRBV4-3 and TRBJ2-1, with unresolved D. The V end lost 0 bases, the J end lost 7 bases, and 13 bases lay between the germline ends. The germline CDR1 and CDR2 sequences are LGHNA and YSLEER. CDR3 length: 15 residues. The CDR3 DNA follows: TGCGCCAGCAGCCAAGAAGGACGGGCAGTGAATGAGCAGTTCTTC. Protein sequence: CASSQEGRAVNEQFF.

The rearrangement links TRBV19 to TRBJ2-5; 8 positions match TRBD2. Germline CDR1 is LNHDA and CDR2 is SQIVND (reference sequence). The CDR3 contains 14 residues. The V gene end was trimmed by 7 bases and the J gene end by 0 bases; junction bases not matched to a gene: 4. Here the CDR3 DNA reads TGTGCCAGTAAAGTAGCGGGGTACCAAGAGACCCAGTACTTC. Translating it yields CASKVAGYQETQYF.

This chain connects TRBV18 to TRBJ2-7; TRBD1 is a possible D gene (6 bases). Between the trimmed V and J ends, which lost 3 bases and 0 bases, there was a span of 9 bases. This CDR3 region has 14 residues. Germline V gene sequence: CDR1 KGHSH, CDR2 LQKENI. The CDR3 spells CASSPGDTSYEQYF. The DNA of the CDR3 is TGTGCCAGCTCACCTGGGGACACCTCCTACGAGCAGTACTTC.

CDR3 region: CASSLPGQGYEKLFF. The CDR3 DNA follows: TGTGCCAGCAGCCTTCCGGGACAGGGATACGAAAAACTGTTTTTT. This chain links TRBV3-1 (or the pseudogene TRBV3-2) with TRBJ1-4; 9 positions match TRBD1. The CDR3 is made up of 15 amino acids. Trimming cost V 4 bases and J 8 bases; bases outside gene matches: 8. Germline loops: CDR1 LGHDT, CDR2 YNNKEL (reference sequence).

This clone occurred once. The genes are TRBV7-2 and TRBJ2-3; TRBD1 aligns across 10 bases. The CDR3 covers 17 residues. Trimming at V came to 7 bases and at J to 5 bases, leaving 15 bases not matched to a gene. Germline V gene data show CDR1 as SGHTA and CDR2 as FQGNSA. Written as DNA, the CDR3 is TGTGCCAGCACCGTAGGGTTGGGGGACAGGGGTCGAGATACGCAGTATTTT. Residues: CASTVGLGDRGRDTQYF.

About this clone itself: Other DNA sequences from this sample encode an identical CDR3 as well. The rearrangement links TRBV19 to TRBJ1-5, with D perhaps matching TRBD1 (5 bases). Trimming cost V 2 bases and J 3 bases, with 8 bases left between them. This CDR3 is 14 amino acids long. Germline V gives CDR1 LNHDA, CDR2 SQIVND (reference sequence). The CDR3 nucleotides read TGTGCCAGTAGTATAAGGGACTCCAATCAGCCCCAGCATTTT. It translates to CASSIRDSNQPQHF.

V gene TRBV7-9 combines with J gene TRBJ2-1; 8 positions match TRBD2. V was clipped by 5 bases and J by 6 bases; unmatched bases: 6. The germline gives CDR1 SEHNR, CDR2 FQNEAQ (reference sequence). CDR3 size: 14 residues. The DNA for the CDR3 is TGTGCCAGCAGCCTTAGCGGGACCTTCAATGAGCAGTTCTTC. The encoded protein is CASSLSGTFNEQFF.

In regard to this clone: Other DNA sequences in this specimen translate into the identical CDR3. The chain links TRBV6-2 or TRBV6-3 to TRBJ2-7; no definite D call. The CDR3 sequence is 12 residues long. Germline V gene lookup returns CDR1 MNHEY and CDR2 SVGEGT. V lost 6 bases to trimming and J lost 0 bases, with 6 bases between them. The CDR3 sequence is CASSPSSYEQYF. CDR3 sequence (DNA): TGTGCCAGCAGCCCCAGCTCCTACGAGCAGTACTTC.

The chain combines TRBV29-1 with TRBJ1-4, with D hard to call. Trimming cost V 6 bases and J 5 bases, with 10 bases left between them. The CDR3 runs to 12 residues. CDR1 SQVTM and CDR2 ANQGSEA come from the germline V gene. The CDR3 DNA reads as TGCAGCGTAGGCCACAACAATGAAAAACTGTTTTTT. This sequence encodes CSVGHNNEKLFF.

The rearrangement links TRBV13 to TRBJ2-2; TRBD1 aligns across 8 bases. Looked up from germline, CDR1 is PRHDT and CDR2 is FYEKMQ (reference sequence). CDR3 length: 17 residues. The J segment lost 5 bases and the V segment lost 2 bases, leaving 10 bases of the junction unmatched. CDR3 sequence (DNA): TGTGCCAGCAGCTTAAGGGCCAGACAGGGGAGGACCGGGGAGCTGTTTTTT. Residues: CASSLRARQGRTGELFF. Based on the CDR3 plus reference TRBV13 and TRBJ2-2, the full variable domain is AAGVIQSPRHLIKEKRETATLKCYPIPRHDTVYWYQQGPGQDPQFLISFYEKMQSDKGSIPDRFSAQQFSDYHSELNMSSLELGDSALYFCASSLRARQGRTGELFFGEGSRLTVL.

This rearrangement joins TRBV5-1 to TRBJ2-7, with D possibly being TRBD1 (5 bases). Germline CDR1 reads SGHRS; CDR2 reads YFSETQ. The V gene lost 4 bases and the J gene lost 2 bases, with 13 bases spanning the gap. The CDR3 is made up of 14 amino acids. The CDR3, as DNA: TGCGCCAGCAGCCCTGATGACAGCGCCTACGAGCAGTACTTC. It specifies CASSPDDSAYEQYF.

The chain couples TRBV5-1 to TRBJ1-1, with a weak D call TRBD1 (5 bases). V gave up 3 bases and J gave up 6 bases, with 15 bases separating them. The length of the CDR3 is 14 residues. CDR1 is SGHRS, CDR2 YFSETQ, per germline. The CDR3 DNA is TGCGCCAGCAGCTCTGGCAGGGATATAGCTGAAGCTTTCTTT. Encoded protein: CASSSGRDIAEAFF.

This chain uses TRBV5-5 with TRBJ1-1; D perhaps matches TRBD1 (5 bases). This CDR3 contains 15 residues. Trimming took 2 bases from V and 5 from J, leaving 16 bases between them. CDR1 and CDR2 (germline): SGHKS, YYEKEE (reference sequence). CDR3 amino acids: CASSLWAGSGTEAFF. The CDR3 nucleotides are TGTGCCAGCAGCTTATGGGCAGGGTCAGGAACTGAAGCTTTCTTT.

The chain joins TRBV6-1 to TRBJ1-6, with D perhaps matching TRBD1 (5 bases). V lost 1 base and J 10 bases, leaving 8 bases between the germline ends. Germline V CDR1 and CDR2: MNHNS, SASEGT. The CDR3 length is 13 residues. CDR3 sequence reads: CASSEEGKSPLHF. CDR3 sequence (DNA): TGTGCCAGCAGTGAAGAGGGGAAGTCACCCCTCCACTTT.

The rearrangement uses TRBV3-1 (or the pseudogene TRBV3-2) and TRBJ1-4; D is possibly TRBD1 (6 bases). From germline, CDR1 is LGHDT and CDR2 YNNKEL (reference sequence). This CDR3 is 14 amino acids long. Between the trimmed V and J ends, which lost 4 bases and 3 bases, there was a span of 9 bases. The DNA of the CDR3 is TGTGCCAGCAGCCCACAGGGTCCTAATGAAAAACTGTTTTTT. It codes for CASSPQGPNEKLFF.

The chain links TRBV19 to TRBJ1-2; D possibly corresponds to TRBD1 (6 bases). V dropped 4 bases and J dropped 4 bases, with 13 bases sitting between them. Germline V gene data show CDR1 as LNHDA and CDR2 as SQIVND (reference sequence). The CDR3 is 14 residues long. CDR3 in amino acids: CASSNQGLIYGYTF. CDR3 bases: TGTGCCAGTAGTAACCAGGGGCTCATCTATGGCTACACCTTC.

This clone is a singleton in its sample. This chain links TRBV5-5 with TRBJ1-5; a weak D match, TRBD1 (6 bases). Trimming took 2 bases from V and 0 from J, leaving 15 bases between them. CDR1 SGHKS and CDR2 YYEKEE come from the germline V gene (reference sequence). This CDR3 spans 17 amino acids. CDR3 in DNA: TGTGCCAGCAGCTTTCATCCAGGGGAGAATAGCAATCAGCCCCAGCATTTT. Amino acid sequence: CASSFHPGENSNQPQHF. The variable domain in full, with the rest retrieved from reference TRBV5-5 and TRBJ1-5, is DAGVTQSPTHLIKTRGQQVTLRCSPISGHKSVSWYQQVLGQGPQFIFQYYEKEERGRGNFPDRFSARQFPNYSSELNVNALLLGDSALYLCASSFHPGENSNQPQHFGDGTRLSIL.

V is TRBV19 and J is TRBJ2-7; D possibly corresponds to TRBD1 (5 bases). The ends were cut back, 5 bases at V and 2 bases at J, with 13 bases in the middle. The CDR3 runs 14 residues. The V gene's germline CDR1 is LNHDA and CDR2 SQIVND (reference sequence). CDR3 in DNA: TGTGCCAGTAGTTTTCAGGGTATTCCCTACGAGCAGTACTTC. This encodes CASSFQGIPYEQYF.

The chain recombines TRBV14 with TRBJ1-3; 7 positions match TRBD1. CDR1 is SGHDN and CDR2 is FVKESK in the germline V gene. V dropped 4 bases and J dropped 0; count of bases not matched to a gene: 3. CDR3 length: 15 residues. The CDR3, as DNA: TGTGCCAGCAGCCTTACAGGGGACTCTGGAAACACCATATATTTT. This translates into CASSLTGDSGNTIYF.

With regard to this clone: This same CDR3 is encoded by further DNA sequences in the sample. V gene TRBV4-2 combines with J gene TRBJ2-1; no clear D gene. CDR1 and CDR2 (germline): LGHNA, YNFKEQ. CDR3 length equals 12 residues. Trimming stripped 3 bases from V and 9 bases from J, with 9 bases between. The CDR3 DNA reads as TGTGCCAGCAGCCATCTAGGTGGTGAGCAGTTCTTC. This codes for CASSHLGGEQFF.

The rearrangement uses TRBV24-1 and TRBJ2-3; D remains ambiguous. The germline CDR1 and CDR2 sequences are KGHDR and SFDVKD. This CDR3 has 16 residues. With 1 base removed from V and 3 bases from J, the gap between germline ends came to 13 bases. The CDR3: CATSDFSLSGTDTQYF. CDR3 in DNA: TGTGCCACCAGTGATTTCAGCCTATCTGGTACAGATACGCAGTATTTT.

This chain joins TRBV6-8 and TRBJ2-1; 11 bases are a match to TRBD1. V dropped 5 bases and J dropped 4; count of bases not matched to a gene: 4. This CDR3 comprises 15 residues. Germline V gives CDR1 MNHGY, CDR2 SAAAGT. CDR3 nucleotide sequence: TGTGCCAGCAGTCAGGGGACAGGGGGGTACAATGAGCAGTTCTTC. The encoded protein is CASSQGTGGYNEQFF.